The source of this T cell receptor (beta chain) is a study of blood T cell repertoires in COVID-19. Across the whole study: Donors in the United States, Italy and Spain gave samples during acute or convalescent COVID-19. PBMCs, B-cell-depleted T cells, or T cells were the source of the cDNA or gDNA that made up the material.

Clones were read by immunoSEQ multiplex PCR, and TCRdb kept only the in-frame ones, dropping some. The repertoire holds about 140,000 clones, with 75% to 85% as singletons. V shed 2 bases and J shed 7 bases, with 11 bases lying between them. The CDR3 totals 12 residues. Germline CDR1 reads GTSNPN; CDR2 reads SVGIG (reference sequence). Sample: peripheral blood. This chain uses TRBV30 with TRBJ1-2; weak D call: TRBD1 (6 bases). The TCR sequence derives from a woman older than 75 with active or convalescent COVID-19. The CDR3: CAWSTGGAGYTF. CDR3 sequence (DNA): TGTGCCTGGAGTACGGGGGGCGCTGGCTACACCTTC.